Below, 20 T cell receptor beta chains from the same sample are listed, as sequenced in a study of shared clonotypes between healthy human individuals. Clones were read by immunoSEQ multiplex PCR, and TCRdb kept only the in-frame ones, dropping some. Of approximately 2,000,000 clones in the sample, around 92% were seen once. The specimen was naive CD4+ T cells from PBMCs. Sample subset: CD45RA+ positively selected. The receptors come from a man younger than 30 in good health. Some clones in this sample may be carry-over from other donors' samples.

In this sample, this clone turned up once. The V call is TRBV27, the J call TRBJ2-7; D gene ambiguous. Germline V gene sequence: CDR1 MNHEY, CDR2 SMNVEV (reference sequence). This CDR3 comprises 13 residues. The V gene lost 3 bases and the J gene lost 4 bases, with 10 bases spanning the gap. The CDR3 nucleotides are TGTGCCAGCAGTTTTCGGAGTCAGTACGAGCAGTACTTC. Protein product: CASSFRSQYEQYF.

The CDR3: CASSNFRDSGHGYTF. The CDR3 nucleotides are TGTGCCAGCAGTAACTTCCGGGACTCCGGGCATGGCTACACCTTC. The chain joins TRBV2 to TRBJ1-2; tentatively, D is TRBD1 (5 bases). With 5 bases removed from V and 6 bases from J, the gap between germline ends came to 19 bases. Germline V gene data show CDR1 as SNHLY and CDR2 as FYNNEI. The CDR3 is 15 residues long.

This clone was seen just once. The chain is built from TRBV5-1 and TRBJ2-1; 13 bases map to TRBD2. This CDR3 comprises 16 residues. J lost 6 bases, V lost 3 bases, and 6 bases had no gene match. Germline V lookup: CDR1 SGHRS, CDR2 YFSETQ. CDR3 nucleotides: TGCGCCAGCAGCTCGGCCGGGACTAGCGGGGTCAATGAGCAGTTCTTC. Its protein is CASSSAGTSGVNEQFF.

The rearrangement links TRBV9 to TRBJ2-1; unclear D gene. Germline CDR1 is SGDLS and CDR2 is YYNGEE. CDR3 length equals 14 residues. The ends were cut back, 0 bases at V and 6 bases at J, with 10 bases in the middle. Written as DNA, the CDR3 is TGTGCCAGCAGCGTAGGTCCCGGCTCCAATGAGCAGTTCTTC. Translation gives CASSVGPGSNEQFF.

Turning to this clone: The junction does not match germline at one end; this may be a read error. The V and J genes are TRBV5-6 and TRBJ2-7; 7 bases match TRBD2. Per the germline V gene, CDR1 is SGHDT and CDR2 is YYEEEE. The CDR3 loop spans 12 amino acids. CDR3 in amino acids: CASSPIAGEQCF. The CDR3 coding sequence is TGTGCCAGCAGCCCAATTGCGGGAGAGCAGTGCTTC.

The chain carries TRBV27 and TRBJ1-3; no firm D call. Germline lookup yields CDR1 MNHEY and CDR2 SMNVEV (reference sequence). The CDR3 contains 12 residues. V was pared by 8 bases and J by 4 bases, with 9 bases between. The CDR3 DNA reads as TGTGCCAGCGGCCTCCCCGGAAACACCATATATTTT. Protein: CASGLPGNTIYF.

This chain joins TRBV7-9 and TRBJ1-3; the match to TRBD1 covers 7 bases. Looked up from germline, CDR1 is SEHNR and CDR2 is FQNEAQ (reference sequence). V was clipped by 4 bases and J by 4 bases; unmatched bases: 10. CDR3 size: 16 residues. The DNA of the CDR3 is TGTGCCAGCAGCTCCTACCTAGGGGGCGAAGGAAACACCATATATTTT. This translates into CASSSYLGGEGNTIYF.

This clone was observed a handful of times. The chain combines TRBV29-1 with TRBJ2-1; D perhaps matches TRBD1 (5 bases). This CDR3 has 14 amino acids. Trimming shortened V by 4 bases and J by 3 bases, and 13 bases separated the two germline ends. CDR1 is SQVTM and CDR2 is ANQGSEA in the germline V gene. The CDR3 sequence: CSVGEVGHYNEQFF. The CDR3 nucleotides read TGCAGCGTTGGAGAGGTGGGGCACTACAATGAGCAGTTCTTC.

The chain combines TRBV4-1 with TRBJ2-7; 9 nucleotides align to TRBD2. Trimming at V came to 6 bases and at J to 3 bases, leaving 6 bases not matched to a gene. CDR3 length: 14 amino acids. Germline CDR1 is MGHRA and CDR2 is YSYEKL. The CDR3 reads CASSLTSGFYEQYF. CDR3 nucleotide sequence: TGCGCCAGCAGTTTGACTAGCGGATTCTACGAGCAGTACTTC.

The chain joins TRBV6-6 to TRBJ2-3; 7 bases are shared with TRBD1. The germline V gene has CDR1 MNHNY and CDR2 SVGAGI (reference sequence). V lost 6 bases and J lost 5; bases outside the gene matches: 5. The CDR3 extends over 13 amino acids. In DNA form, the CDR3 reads TGTGCCAGCAGCACTCCAGGGGGAGATACGCAGTATTTT. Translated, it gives CASSTPGGDTQYF.

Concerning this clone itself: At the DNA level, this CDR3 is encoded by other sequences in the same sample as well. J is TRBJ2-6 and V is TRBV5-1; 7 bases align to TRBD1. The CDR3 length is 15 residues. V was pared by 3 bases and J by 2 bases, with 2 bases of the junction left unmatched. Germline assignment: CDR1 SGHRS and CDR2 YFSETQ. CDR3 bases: TGCGCCAGCAGCTCAGACAGGGCTGGGGCCAACGTCCTGACTTTC. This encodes CASSSDRAGANVLTF.

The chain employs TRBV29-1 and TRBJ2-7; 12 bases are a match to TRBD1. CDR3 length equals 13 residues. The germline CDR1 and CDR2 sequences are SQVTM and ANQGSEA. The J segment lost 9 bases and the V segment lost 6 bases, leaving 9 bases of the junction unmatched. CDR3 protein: CSVRRGQGAGQYF. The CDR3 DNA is TGCAGCGTCCGCAGGGGACAGGGGGCCGGGCAGTACTTC.

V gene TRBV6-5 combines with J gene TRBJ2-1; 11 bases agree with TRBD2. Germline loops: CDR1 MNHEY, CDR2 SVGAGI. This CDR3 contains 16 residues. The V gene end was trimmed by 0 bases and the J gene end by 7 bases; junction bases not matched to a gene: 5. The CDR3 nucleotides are TGTGCCAGCAGTTACTCACTAGCGGGAGAAGGGAATGAGCAGTTCTTC. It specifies CASSYSLAGEGNEQFF.

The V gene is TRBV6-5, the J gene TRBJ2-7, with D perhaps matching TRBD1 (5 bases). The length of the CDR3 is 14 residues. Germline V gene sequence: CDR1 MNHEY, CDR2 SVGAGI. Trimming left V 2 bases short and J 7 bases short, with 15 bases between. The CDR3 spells CASSYVGLRREQYF. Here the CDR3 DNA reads TGTGCCAGCAGTTACGTGGGGCTCAGGCGGGAGCAGTACTTC.

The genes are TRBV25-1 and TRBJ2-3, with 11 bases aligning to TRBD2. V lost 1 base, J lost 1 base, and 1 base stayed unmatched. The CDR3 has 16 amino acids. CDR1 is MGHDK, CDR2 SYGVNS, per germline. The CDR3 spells CASSELGLAGTDTQYF. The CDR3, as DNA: TGTGCCAGCAGTGAATTGGGACTAGCGGGCACAGATACGCAGTATTTT.

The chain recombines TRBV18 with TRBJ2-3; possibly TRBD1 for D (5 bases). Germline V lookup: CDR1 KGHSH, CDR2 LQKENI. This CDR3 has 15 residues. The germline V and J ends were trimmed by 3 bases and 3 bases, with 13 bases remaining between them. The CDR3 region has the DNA TGTGCCAGCTCACCCACCCCAGGGCGAACAGATACGCAGTATTTT. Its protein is CASSPTPGRTDTQYF.

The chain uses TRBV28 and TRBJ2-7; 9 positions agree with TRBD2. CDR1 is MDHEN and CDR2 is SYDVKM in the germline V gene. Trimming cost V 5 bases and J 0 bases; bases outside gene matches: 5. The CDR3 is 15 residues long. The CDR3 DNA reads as TGTGCCAGCAGTAAGACTAGCGGACGCTCCTACGAGCAGTACTTC. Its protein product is CASSKTSGRSYEQYF.

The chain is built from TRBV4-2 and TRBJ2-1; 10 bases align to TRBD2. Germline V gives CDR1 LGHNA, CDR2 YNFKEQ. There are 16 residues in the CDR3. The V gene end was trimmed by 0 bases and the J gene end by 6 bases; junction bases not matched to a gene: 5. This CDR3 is CASSQEAGGWGNEQFF. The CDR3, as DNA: TGTGCCAGCAGCCAAGAAGCGGGAGGGTGGGGCAATGAGCAGTTCTTC.

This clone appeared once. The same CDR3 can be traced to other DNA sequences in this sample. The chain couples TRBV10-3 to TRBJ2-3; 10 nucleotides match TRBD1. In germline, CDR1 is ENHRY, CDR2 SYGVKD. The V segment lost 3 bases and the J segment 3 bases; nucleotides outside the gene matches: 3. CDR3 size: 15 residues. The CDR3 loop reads CAISEPGQGTDTQYF. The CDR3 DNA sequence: TGTGCCATCAGTGAACCGGGACAGGGGACAGATACGCAGTATTTT.

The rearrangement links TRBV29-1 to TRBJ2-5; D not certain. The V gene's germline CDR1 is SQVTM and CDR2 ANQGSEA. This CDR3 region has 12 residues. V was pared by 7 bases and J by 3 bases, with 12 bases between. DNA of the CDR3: TGCAGCGGCTCTCAGCCAGAAGAGACCCAGTACTTC. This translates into CSGSQPEETQYF.